Each of the 8 T cell receptor beta chains below was sequenced from the same sample in a study of T-cell reconstitution after alpha-beta-depleted transplantation in children. Molecular barcoding with unique molecular identifiers was used for the TCRbeta library. From the PCR reads, TCRdb called clonotypes with MiXCR, one entry per CDR3 protein. Of over 70,000 distinct CDR3 sequences listed, approximately 12% are singletons. The source was PBMCs from the stem cell graft donor, collected from the stem cell graft. All receptors derive from a human donor who donated a stem cell graft to a child with inherited bone marrow failure.

This clonotype has ten or more counts. This rearrangement joins TRBV3-1 to TRBJ2-3; no clear D. Per the germline V gene, CDR1 is LGHDT and CDR2 is YNNKEL (reference sequence). The CDR3 covers 12 residues. V gave up 4 bases and J gave up 6 bases, with 8 bases separating them. The CDR3 spells CASSPQRDTQYF. The CDR3 DNA follows: TGTGCCAGCAGCCCGCAGAGGGATACGCAGTATTTT.

This clonotype was observed many times. The chain joins TRBV7-2 to TRBJ1-1; D is perhaps TRBD1 (5 bases). Trimming removed 5 bases at V and 6 bases at J, with 10 bases between. Germline CDR1 and CDR2: SGHTA and FQGNSA. CDR3 length: 12 amino acids. CDR3 in DNA: TGTGCCAGCAGCCGCGACAGCGCTGAAGCTTTCTTT. Residues: CASSRDSAEAFF.

This clonotype was found many times. This rearrangement joins TRBV5-1 to TRBJ2-5, with 8 nucleotides matching TRBD2. The CDR3 contains 13 residues. V lost 4 bases and J lost 7; bases outside the gene matches: 6. Germline V gives CDR1 SGHRS, CDR2 YFSETQ. The CDR3 protein is CASSTQAGATQYF. CDR3 sequence (DNA): TGCGCCAGCAGCACCCAAGCGGGAGCGACCCAGTACTTC.

This clonotype was seen a few times. The chain recombines TRBV6-1 with TRBJ2-1; D possibly corresponds to TRBD2 (5 bases). CDR3 length equals 15 residues. From germline, CDR1 is MNHNS and CDR2 SASEGT. Trimming removed 5 bases from V and 1 base from J, with 12 bases in between. The CDR3 sequence is CASSILRLSYNEQFF. DNA of the CDR3: TGTGCCAGCAGTATCCTACGACTATCCTACAATGAGCAGTTCTTC.

Ten or more counts support this clonotype. J is TRBJ2-7 and V is TRBV12-3 or TRBV12-4; 10 bases are shared with TRBD2. V lost 4 bases to trimming and J lost 6 bases; unmatched junction nucleotides: 9. The CDR3 runs to 15 residues. CDR3 coding DNA: TGTGCCAGCAGTTCCAATAGCGGGAGGACCGGCGAGCAGTACTTC. This encodes CASSSNSGRTGEQYF.

This clonotype appeared many times. The rearrangement uses TRBV20-1 and TRBJ2-4, with TRBD2 as a possible D gene (6 bases). CDR3 length equals 14 residues. CDR1 and CDR2 from the germline V gene are DFQATT and SNEGSKA (reference sequence). The ends were cut back, 3 bases at V and 2 bases at J, with 11 bases in the middle. The CDR3 DNA is TGCAGTGCTAGCGGGAGCTCGCCCAAAAACATTCAGTACTTC. Translating it yields CSASGSSPKNIQYF.

The J gene is TRBJ2-1, the V gene TRBV6-2 or TRBV6-3, with TRBD2 matching over 10 bases. This CDR3 region has 14 residues. The V gene's germline CDR1 is MNHEY and CDR2 SVGEGT. With 7 bases clipped from V and 9 bases from J, the junction kept 9 bases outside the gene matches. The CDR3 DNA is TGTGCCAGCATAGAAGCGGGAGGGCCCTCTGAGCAGTTCTTC. The encoded protein is CASIEAGGPSEQFF.

This clonotype was counted many times. The chain is built from TRBV7-2 and TRBJ2-1, with D tentatively TRBD2 (5 bases). In germline, CDR1 is SGHTA, CDR2 FQGNSA. V lost 4 bases, J lost 6 bases, and 10 bases lay in between. The CDR3 is 13 amino acids. The CDR3 coding sequence is TGTGCCAGCAGCTATACTAGGGCCAATGAGCAGTTCTTC. Its protein product is CASSYTRANEQFF. The variable domain in full, with the rest retrieved from reference TRBV7-2 and TRBJ2-1, is GAGVSQSPSNKVTEKGKDVELRCDPISGHTALYWYRQSLGQGLEFLIYFQGNSAPDKSGLPSDRFSAERTGGSVSTLTIQRTQQEDSAVYLCASSYTRANEQFFGPGTRLTVL.